This TCR beta chain was identified during a study of T cells in Graves' hyperthyroidism and ophthalmopathy. Concerning this clonotype: Antigen: not known.

Clinical symptoms, serum thyroxine and TRAb, thyroid ultrasound and orbital computed tomography together formed the diagnostic basis. Findings and caveats of the study: Ophthalmopathy and stable hyperthyroidism were separated by a 13 V-J model.

TCR beta CDR3 regions were amplified from RNA transcripts. The study used the HTBI primer set for a first-round RT-PCR of the TCR CDR3. In TCRdb, the multiplex PCR reads were re-called with MiXCR into one record per CDR3 protein. The data hold 400,000 to 550,000 distinct CDR3 sequences, with 24% observed a single time. The sequenced sample was blood. This clonotype was sampled from a woman in her twenties or thirties with Graves' ophthalmopathy.

The CDR3 sequence: CASRDDRGPGELFF. CDR3 in DNA: TGTGCCAGCAGGGACGACAGGGGGCCCGGGGAGCTGTTTTTT. V usage is TRBV2 and J usage is TRBJ2-2; 10 bases align to TRBD1. V dropped 6 bases and J dropped 6; count of bases not matched to a gene: 4. Germline V CDR1 and CDR2: SNHLY, FYNNEI. This CDR3 is built from 14 residues.